This T cell receptor (beta chain) is from a study of blood T cells in healthy people across ages. Then a second PCR, running roughly 7 to 11 cycles, was carried out with a sample-barcoded 5' primer and a J-beta primer mix. Sequencing recovered at least 2.5 million CDR3-containing paired-end reads from each sample. Each CDR3 protein gets one entry after TCRdb re-called the 5' RACE reads with MiXCR. The sample holds hundreds of thousands of distinct CDR3 sequences, more than 40% seen once. Donors each provided about 9.5 milliliters of peripheral blood. The origin of this receptor is a man in his 60s in good health. Sequencing input: blood.

The CDR3 sequence is CASSPGTGAVYGYTF. CDR3 DNA sequence: TGTGCCAGCAGCCCCGGGACAGGGGCAGTCTATGGCTACACCTTC. The chain recombines TRBV28 with TRBJ1-2, with 10 nucleotides matching TRBD1. After removal of 6 bases from V and 4 bases from J, the junction contained 8 bases not matched to a gene. In germline, CDR1 is MDHEN, CDR2 SYDVKM. The CDR3 contains 15 residues.